Below, one TCR beta chain is given with its context. The data were obtained in a study of Graves' ophthalmopathy and Graves' hyperthyroidism. Across the study: The authors collected peripheral blood at initial diagnosis, before any treatment.

The length of the CDR3 is 15 residues. Trimming removed 3 bases at V and 5 bases at J, with 16 bases between. The germline V gene has CDR1 LNHDA and CDR2 SQIVND (reference sequence). RNA transcripts were the template, and TCR beta CDR3 regions were amplified from them. HTBI primers were used in a first-round RT-PCR, which preceded a second-round multiplex PCR. Via MiXCR, TCRdb re-called the multiplex PCR reads, giving one row per CDR3 protein. This table holds almost 750,000 distinct CDR3 sequences, roughly 40% found once. This receptor was identified in an adult man with Graves' ophthalmopathy. Sequenced sample: peripheral blood. The chain uses TRBV19 and TRBJ1-1; weak D call: TRBD1 (6 bases). The CDR3 sequence is CASSIGGGGRTEAFF. Here the CDR3 DNA reads TGTGCCAGTAGTATTGGGGGGGGCGGTCGGACTGAAGCTTTCTTT.